These 25 T cell receptor beta chains share one sample of origin, sequenced in a study of T cell repertoires in aging, cancer and after chemotherapy. Amplification of TCR beta used genomic DNA extracted from peripheral blood. Multiplex touch-down PCR with TRB-A/B primers amplified rearranged V-D-J TRB sequences. MiXCR was run by TCRdb on the multiplex PCR reads, yielding one entry per CDR3 protein. The sample includes about 6,200 distinct CDR3 sequences, approximately 30% of them seen just once. Sequencing was done on a sample of blood. All receptors derive from a human donor in good health.

In the case of this clonotype: A much bigger clone sits one base away, suggesting this may be a read error. The chain couples TRBV6-1 to TRBJ2-3, with TRBD2 as a possible D gene (6 bases). CDR3 length: 15 amino acids. Trimming left V 10 bases short and J 4 bases short, with 21 bases between. Germline CDR1 and CDR2: MNHNS and SASEGT. The DNA of the CDR3 is TGTGCCACCTCTTACCTCGGGAGTATTGCAGATACGCAGTATTTT. This encodes CATSYLGSIADTQYF.

By share, this clonotype counts as medium-sized. This sequence joins TRBV6-5 and TRBJ2-3, with 10 bases fitting TRBD2. CDR3 length equals 19 residues. CDR1 and CDR2 from the germline V gene are MNHEY and SVGAGI. The trim removed 5 bases at V and 4 bases at J, leaving 18 bases unmatched. Here the CDR3 reads CASSPPGLAPPGWADTQYF. In DNA form, the CDR3 reads TGTGCCAGCAGTCCCCCGGGACTAGCGCCTCCGGGGTGGGCAGATACGCAGTATTTT.

Within the sample, this clonotype is medium-sized (0.01 to 0.1%). The chain carries TRBV12-3 or TRBV12-4 and TRBJ2-3, with 7 positions matching TRBD2. V was pared by 3 bases and J by 1 base, with 1 base of the junction left unmatched. CDR3 size: 14 residues. This CDR3 reads CASSFAGGTDTQYF. The DNA for the CDR3 is TGTGCCAGCAGTTTTGCGGGGGGCACAGATACGCAGTATTTT.

Sample share makes this clonotype medium-sized. This chain joins TRBV30 and TRBJ1-1, with 10 bases lining up with TRBD1. Germline CDR1 and CDR2: GTSNPN and SVGIG (reference sequence). The CDR3 covers 15 residues. After removal of 4 bases from V and 5 bases from J, the junction contained 10 bases not matched to a gene. The DNA for the CDR3 is TGTGCCTGGAATCACCCGACAGGGGGCGGGACTGAAGCTTTCTTT. It is translated as CAWNHPTGGGTEAFF. Variable domain in full (rest from reference TRBV30 and TRBJ1-1): SQTIHQWPATLVQPVGSPLSLECTVEGTSNPNLYWYRQAAGRGLQLLFYSVGIGQISSEVPQNLSASRPQDRQFILSSKKLLLSDSGFYLCAWNHPTGGGTEAFFGQGTRLTVV.

The chain couples TRBV11-3 to TRBJ2-1; no reliable D call. Trimming pared 3 bases from V and 9 bases from J, leaving 9 bases between. CDR1 is SGHNT and CDR2 is YENEEA in the germline V gene. The CDR3 sequence is 12 residues long. CDR3 protein: CASSFSESEQFF. CDR3 in DNA: TGTGCCAGCAGCTTCTCCGAAAGTGAGCAGTTCTTC.

The V gene is TRBV10-2, the J gene TRBJ2-7, with 14 positions matching TRBD2. Trimming took 8 bases from V and 7 from J; bases not matched to a gene: 16. The CDR3 is 17 residues long. The V gene's germline CDR1 is WSHSY and CDR2 SAAADI. The CDR3 DNA reads TGCGCCAGCGGGACTAGCGGGAGCTCCCGATTCCCCGATGAGCAGTACGTC. This sequence encodes CASGTSGSSRFPDEQYV.

The V gene is TRBV20-1, the J gene TRBJ2-1; 7 bases align to TRBD2. CDR1 is DFQATT, CDR2 SNEGSKA, per germline (reference sequence). V lost 3 bases, J lost 7 bases, and 9 bases stayed unmatched. The CDR3 extends over 14 amino acids. The CDR3, as DNA: TGCAGTGCTAGGGGATCCTTGCGGGAGAATGAGCAGTTCTTC. Amino acid sequence: CSARGSLRENEQFF.

By share, this clonotype counts as medium-sized. V usage is TRBV11-2 and J usage is TRBJ1-1, with D hard to call. The CDR3 is 12 amino acids. Germline CDR1 SGHAT, CDR2 FQNNGV. V was trimmed by 0 bases and J by 6 bases, leaving 5 bases between them. The CDR3 spells CASSLDRSEAFF. The CDR3, as DNA: TGTGCCAGCAGCTTAGACAGATCTGAAGCTTTCTTT. The full variable domain, completed using reference TRBV11-2 and TRBJ1-1, is EAGVAQSPRYKIIEKRQSVAFWCNPISGHATLYWYQQILGQGPKLLIQFQNNGVVDDSQLPKDRFSAERLKGVDSTLKIQPAKLEDSAVYLCASSLDRSEAFFGQGTRLTVV.

In this sample, this clonotype turned up a few times. The V and J genes are TRBV6-2 or TRBV6-3 and TRBJ1-5, with 8 bases fitting TRBD1. The trim removed 2 bases at V and 0 bases at J, leaving 3 bases unmatched. Germline V CDR1 and CDR2: MNHEY, SVGEGT. The CDR3 has 16 amino acids. CDR3 sequence: CASSYGTGYSNQPQHF. The CDR3 nucleotides are TGTGCCAGCAGTTACGGGACAGGATATAGCAATCAGCCCCAGCATTTT.

The genes are TRBV2 and TRBJ1-4, with TRBD1 as a possible D gene (5 bases). Trimming stripped 6 bases from V and 6 bases from J, with 20 bases between. Germline CDR1 and CDR2: SNHLY and FYNNEI. This CDR3 contains 16 residues. The CDR3 here is CASSDVAGPGYEKLFF. The DNA of the CDR3 is TGTGCCAGCAGCGACGTGGCAGGGCCTGGGTATGAAAAACTGTTTTTT.

The rearrangement joins TRBV12-3 or TRBV12-4 to TRBJ1-5; a possible D gene is TRBD1 (5 bases). Trimming pared 8 bases from V and 2 bases from J, leaving 16 bases between. The CDR3 has 15 amino acids. The CDR3 nucleotides read TGTGCCAGCGCGGGGGACTGGGGCGGCAATCAGCCCCAGCATTTT. The encoded protein is CASAGDWGGNQPQHF.

This clonotype occurred a few times. This chain joins TRBV4-2 and TRBJ2-3; no clear D gene. The CDR3 contains 15 residues. Trimming removed 0 bases at V and 6 bases at J, with 13 bases between. Germline-derived CDR1 and CDR2 are LGHNA and YNFKEQ. CDR3 sequence: CASSQDQDLRDTQYF. CDR3 bases: TGTGCCAGCAGCCAAGATCAGGATTTACGGGATACGCAGTATTTT.

This clonotype qualifies as medium-sized. J is TRBJ2-2 and V is TRBV7-9; possibly TRBD2 for D (5 bases). Trimming pared 5 bases from V and 1 base from J, leaving 20 bases between. In germline, CDR1 is SEHNR, CDR2 FQNEAQ (reference sequence). This CDR3 has 18 residues. CDR3 sequence reads: CASSPLDWLRMNTGELFF. CDR3 coding DNA: TGTGCCAGCAGCCCATTGGACTGGCTGCGCATGAACACCGGGGAGCTGTTTTTT.

This clonotype counts as medium-sized. The gene calls are TRBV20-1 and TRBJ2-1; weak D call: TRBD2 (5 bases). CDR3 size: 14 residues. Germline CDR1 and CDR2: DFQATT and SNEGSKA (reference sequence). V was clipped by 0 bases and J by 3 bases, with 9 bases between them. The CDR3 bases are TGCAGTGCTAGAGATTGGAGGAACTACAATGAGCAGTTCTTC. It is translated as CSARDWRNYNEQFF.

The rearrangement joins TRBV7-2 to TRBJ1-2; D unclear. V lost 1 base to trimming and J lost 8 bases, with 11 bases between them. This CDR3 has 13 residues. CDR1 is SGHTA, CDR2 FQGNSA, per germline. The CDR3 nucleotides read TGTGCCAGCAGCTTAGGGGGTTGGAACGGCTACACCTTC. Protein sequence: CASSLGGWNGYTF.

In this sample, this clonotype turned up once. The rearrangement joins TRBV19 to TRBJ1-4, with D possibly matching TRBD1 (6 bases). The CDR3 runs to 14 residues. V lost 6 bases to trimming and J lost 8 bases, with 16 bases between them. The V gene's germline CDR1 is LNHDA and CDR2 SQIVND (reference sequence). This chain's CDR3 is CASRRGQEEEKLFF. As DNA, the CDR3 is TGTGCCAGTAGACGGGGGCAGGAGGAAGAAAAACTGTTTTTT.

Regarding this clonotype: A much more abundant neighbour one base away suggests this may be a read error. The rearrangement joins TRBV18 to TRBJ1-2, with 10 bases matching TRBD1. Germline assignment: CDR1 KGHSH and CDR2 LQKENI. The CDR3 loop spans 14 amino acids. The CDR3 DNA follows: TGTGCCAACTCACCGGGGACAGGGGACTATGGCTACACCTTC. Amino acid sequence: CANSPGTGDYGYTF.

The chain is built from TRBV25-1 and TRBJ2-3, with TRBD2 identical over 12 bases. The V gene end was trimmed by 2 bases and the J gene end by 3 bases; junction bases not matched to a gene: 3. Per the germline V gene, CDR1 is MGHDK and CDR2 is SYGVNS. This CDR3 is 16 amino acids long. Written as DNA, the CDR3 is TGTGCCAGCAGTGAAACTAGCGGGAGGAGGACAGATACGCAGTATTTT. Protein product: CASSETSGRRTDTQYF.

Regarding this clonotype: With a much larger clone just one base away, this may be a read error. The J gene is TRBJ2-2, the V gene TRBV7-9; D may be TRBD2 (5 bases). Germline V gives CDR1 SEHNR, CDR2 FQNEAQ (reference sequence). The length of the CDR3 is 12 residues. The CDR3 DNA reads as TGTGCCAGCAGCTCCTTTACCGGGAAGCTGTTTTTT. It specifies CASSSFTGKLFF. The complete variable domain, with remaining parts taken from reference TRBV7-9 and TRBJ2-2, reads DTGVSQNPRHKITKRGQNVTFRCDPISEHNRLYWYRQTLGQGPEFLTYFQNEAQLEKSRLLSDRFSAERPKGSFSTLEIQRTEQGDSAMYLCASSSFTGKLFFGEGSRLTVL.

This clonotype is deemed medium-sized. The chain links TRBV19 to TRBJ1-5; tentative D call: TRBD1 (5 bases). The CDR3 length is 14 residues. V was pared by 4 bases and J by 5 bases, with 12 bases between. CDR1 is LNHDA and CDR2 is SQIVND in the germline V gene (reference sequence). The CDR3 region is CASSTDNWDQPQHF. The CDR3 coding sequence is TGTGCCAGTAGTACGGACAACTGGGATCAGCCCCAGCATTTT.

The rearrangement joins TRBV6-6 to TRBJ1-5; D unresolved. Per the germline V gene, CDR1 is MNHNY and CDR2 is SVGAGI (reference sequence). V gave up 2 bases and J gave up 0 bases, with 2 bases separating them. The CDR3 is 13 residues long. DNA for the CDR3: TGTGCCAGCAGTTACATTAGCAATCAGCCCCAGCATTTT. It yields the protein CASSYISNQPQHF.

V gene TRBV11-2 combines with J gene TRBJ2-1; no firm D call. This CDR3 has 16 amino acids. Trimming pared 3 bases from V and 0 bases from J, leaving 12 bases between. CDR1 and CDR2 from the germline V gene are SGHAT and FQNNGV. CDR3 sequence reads: CASSFSRVSSYNEQFF. Here the CDR3 DNA reads TGTGCCAGCAGCTTTAGTCGGGTAAGCTCCTACAATGAGCAGTTCTTC. The full variable domain, rest sourced from reference TRBV11-2 and TRBJ2-1, is EAGVAQSPRYKIIEKRQSVAFWCNPISGHATLYWYQQILGQGPKLLIQFQNNGVVDDSQLPKDRFSAERLKGVDSTLKIQPAKLEDSAVYLCASSFSRVSSYNEQFFGPGTRLTVL.

This rearrangement joins TRBV5-6 to TRBJ2-1, with D possibly being TRBD1 or TRBD2 (5 bases each). Germline V gene data show CDR1 as SGHDT and CDR2 as YYEEEE. The CDR3 covers 15 residues. V lost 4 bases and J lost 0, with 11 bases in between. Written as DNA, the CDR3 is TGTGCCAGCAGCCCGGGACCAGGCTCCTACAATGAGCAGTTCTTC. This encodes CASSPGPGSYNEQFF. Combining the CDR3 with reference TRBV5-6 and TRBJ2-1 gives the whole variable domain DAGVTQSPTHLIKTRGQQVTLRCSPKSGHDTVSWYQQALGQGPQFIFQYYEEEERQRGNFPDRFSGHQFPNYSSELNVNALLLGDSALYLCASSPGPGSYNEQFFGPGTRLTVL.

CDR3 nucleotides: TGTGCCACCTTGCAGGGGGCTTGGACCGGGGAGCTGTTTTTT. Translating gives CATLQGAWTGELFF. The chain uses TRBV28 and TRBJ2-2; 8 bases match TRBD1. Germline V gene lookup returns CDR1 MDHEN and CDR2 SYDVKM. The CDR3 consists of 14 residues. The V and J ends lost 10 bases and 5 bases, in that order; junction bases with no gene match: 9. The full variable domain, with the rest looked up from reference TRBV28 and TRBJ2-2, is DVKVTQSSRYLVKRTGEKVFLECVQDMDHENMFWYRQDPGLGLRLIYFSYDVKMKEKGDIPEGYSVSREKKERFSLILESASTNQTSMYLCATLQGAWTGELFFGEGSRLTVL.

V gene TRBV27 combines with J gene TRBJ2-3, with 9 bases that match TRBD1. V lost 5 bases, J lost 7 bases, and 7 bases stayed unmatched. Germline V gives CDR1 MNHEY, CDR2 SMNVEV (reference sequence). This CDR3 region has 14 residues. CDR3 sequence (DNA): TGTGCCAGCAGTGGGGGACAGGGATGGAATACGCAGTATTTT. It specifies CASSGGQGWNTQYF.